This T cell receptor beta chain was captured by sequencing in a study of blood T cell repertoires in COVID-19. Cohorts were determined from participant-reported clinical history. Germline values: CDR1 SEHNR, CDR2 FQNEAQ (reference sequence). V was pared by 0 bases and J by 10 bases, with 8 bases of the junction left unmatched. The length of the CDR3 is 14 residues. In the source study's methods: Using reference gene primer amplification, nucleated cell counts were estimated. Sequenced by immunoSEQ multiplex PCR; TCRdb stores in-frame clones only, minus some. The V and J calls and clone size were taken over from that table, and D and trimming were inferred from the DNA. The data contain around 180,000 clones, 84% of them singletons.

The sample comprised PBMCs or T cells enriched from blood (not recorded which). The chain is built from TRBV7-9 and TRBJ1-1; 7 bases are a match to TRBD1. The receptor's source is a man aged 45-65 years who had recovered from COVID-19. The chain's CDR3 is CASSLASVRQGAFF. CDR3 DNA sequence: TGTGCCAGCAGCTTAGCATCGGTCCGACAGGGAGCTTTCTTT.